These 3 T cell receptor beta chains originate from one sample sequenced in a study of T-cell reconstitution after alpha-beta-depleted transplantation in children. This sample's TCRbeta library carried unique molecular identifier barcodes. TCRdb passed the PCR reads through MiXCR, listing each CDR3 protein once. This sample has around 96,000 distinct CDR3 sequences, with about 12% found just once. The sample in question was PBMCs from the stem cell graft donor, obtained from the stem cell graft. The receptors stem from a human donor who donated a stem cell graft to a child with inherited bone marrow failure.

The V call is TRBV6-5, the J call TRBJ1-1, with D tentatively TRBD1 (6 bases). CDR3 size: 17 residues. V dropped 1 base and J dropped 1 base, with 16 bases sitting between them. Germline CDR1 is MNHEY and CDR2 is SVGAGI. This chain's CDR3 is CASSYLKTGTPNTEAFF. The CDR3 bases are TGTGCCAGCAGTTACTTAAAGACAGGAACCCCGAACACTGAAGCTTTCTTT.

This clonotype was counted at least ten times. V and J are TRBV5-1 and TRBJ2-1; 7 nucleotides line up with TRBD2. The CDR3 spans 16 residues. Germline loops: CDR1 SGHRS, CDR2 YFSETQ. With 4 bases clipped from V and 7 bases from J, the junction kept 14 bases outside the gene matches. In DNA form, the CDR3 reads TGCGCCAGCAGCCGCGGCGCGGGAGAGGCGTCAAATGAGCAGTTCTTC. Translated, it gives CASSRGAGEASNEQFF.

This clonotype was detected only a few times. V is TRBV7-2 and J is TRBJ1-2, with D unresolved. The CDR3 sequence is 11 residues long. The germline V gene encodes CDR1 SGHTA and CDR2 FQGNSA. Trimming shortened V by 1 base and J by 8 bases, and 5 bases separated the two germline ends. The CDR3 loop reads CASSLEDGYTF. CDR3 sequence (DNA): TGTGCCAGCAGCTTAGAGGACGGCTACACCTTC.